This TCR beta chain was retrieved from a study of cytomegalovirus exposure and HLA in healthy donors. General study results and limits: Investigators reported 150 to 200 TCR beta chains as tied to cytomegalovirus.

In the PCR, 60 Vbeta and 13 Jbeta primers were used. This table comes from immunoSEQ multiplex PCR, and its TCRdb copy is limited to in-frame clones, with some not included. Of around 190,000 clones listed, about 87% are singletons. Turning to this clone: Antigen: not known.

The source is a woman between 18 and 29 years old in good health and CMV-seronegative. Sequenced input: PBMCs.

The DNA of the CDR3 is TGTGCCAGCAGCCTCTATAACACTGAAGCTTTCTTT. Residues: CASSLYNTEAFF. This rearrangement joins TRBV28 to TRBJ1-1, with D uncertain. Germline values: CDR1 MDHEN, CDR2 SYDVKM. This CDR3 region has 12 residues. Trimming took off 6 bases at V and 2 bases at J, with 7 bases between the two ends.